This section outlines one T cell receptor beta chain sequence together with its context. The antigen is undetermined. The record originates from a study of identical twins. Study observations and caveats: Beta out-of-frame twin sharing showed a weaker excess.

One entry per CDR3 protein results from TCRdb running MiXCR on the 5' RACE reads. The table lists about 530,000 distinct CDR3 sequences, about a fifth of them singletons. V was clipped by 3 bases and J by 5 bases, with 13 bases between them. The CDR3 loop spans 14 amino acids. The germline gives CDR1 SNHLY, CDR2 FYNNEI. The donor group consisted entirely of healthy Caucasians. This sample was shared with a second study, whose subject was yellow fever vaccine responses in identical twins.

Sequencing used CD4+ T cells sorted from blood. V is TRBV2 and J is TRBJ1-1, with D perhaps TRBD1 (5 bases). This TCR was recovered from a young woman in good health. The CDR3 is CASSDNGARTEAFF. The CDR3 DNA sequence: TGTGCCAGCAGTGATAACGGGGCTCGAACTGAAGCTTTCTTT.